This T cell receptor beta chain was found in a study of T cells in Graves' hyperthyroidism and ophthalmopathy. General study points: The model foresaw ophthalmopathy a median 6.5 months prior to onset. Blood also contained most expanded thyroid clonotypes above 0.001.

Researchers amplified the TCR beta CDR3 regions from RNA transcripts. RT-PCR in the first round (using the HTBI primer set) targeted the TCR CDR3. TCRdb ran MiXCR on the multiplex PCR reads and lists one entry per CDR3 protein. The table has 340,000 or so distinct CDR3 sequences, approximately 16% seen once. CDR3 length equals 11 residues. V lost 3 bases, J lost 3 bases, and 5 bases lay in between. Germline assignment: CDR1 SQVTM and CDR2 ANQGSEA. This clonotype has a handful of counts. Its antigen is as yet unknown. What was sequenced was blood. The chain recombines TRBV29-1 with TRBJ1-2, with TRBD1 as a possible D gene (5 bases). This clonotype was sampled from a young man with Graves' hyperthyroidism. The CDR3 protein is CSVDRDYGYTF. DNA of the CDR3: TGCAGCGTTGACAGGGACTATGGCTACACCTTC.